This entry describes one TCR beta chain. This CDR3 comprises 14 residues. CDR1 and CDR2 (germline): MNHEY, SVGEGT. With 7 bases clipped from V and 2 bases from J, the junction kept 2 bases outside the gene matches. TCRdb re-analysed the RT-PCR reads in MiXCR, keeping a single row per CDR3 protein. The table has about 680,000 distinct CDR3 sequences, 13% to 15% seen once. The receptor's source is a female donor in good health, serving as a healthy control. Specimen: memory CD4+ T cells from blood. This chain links TRBV6-2 or TRBV6-3 with TRBJ2-1, with 10 bases lining up with TRBD2. The CDR3 is CASTGLAAYNEQFF. The CDR3, as DNA: TGTGCCAGCACCGGACTAGCGGCCTACAATGAGCAGTTCTTC.